This T cell receptor (beta chain) was documented in a study of radiotherapy plus CTLA-4 blockade in lung cancer. From germline, CDR1 is MNHEY and CDR2 SMNVEV (reference sequence). This CDR3 comprises 15 residues. V dropped 10 bases and J dropped 1; count of bases not matched to a gene: 13. Here immunoSEQ multiplex PCR was the method, and the copy in TCRdb shows in-frame clones only, minus some. Of about 66,000 clones listed, around 86% are singletons. J is TRBJ2-7 and V is TRBV27; 7 bases line up with TRBD1. The source was peripheral blood, collected from a patient treated with radiotherapy plus ipilimumab. This clonotype originated in a human donor with non-small cell lung cancer who had a partial response to radiotherapy plus ipilimumab. The CDR3 spells CATQTSGGGSYEQYF. As DNA, the CDR3 is TGTGCCACACAAACTTCAGGGGGTGGTTCCTACGAGCAGTACTTC.